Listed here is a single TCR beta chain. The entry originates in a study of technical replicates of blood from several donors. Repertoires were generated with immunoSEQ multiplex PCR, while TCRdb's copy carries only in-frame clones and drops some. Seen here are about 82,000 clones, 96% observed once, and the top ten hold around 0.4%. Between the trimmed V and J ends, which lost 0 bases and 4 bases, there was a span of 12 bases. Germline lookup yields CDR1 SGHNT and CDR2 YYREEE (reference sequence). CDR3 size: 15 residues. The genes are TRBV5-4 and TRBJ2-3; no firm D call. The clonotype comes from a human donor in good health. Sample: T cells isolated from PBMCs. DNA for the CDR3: TGTGCCAGCAGCTTGGCCTTCCTCCGGGCAGATACGCAGTATTTT. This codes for CASSLAFLRADTQYF.